The 28 T cell receptor beta chains given below trace back to one sample, sequenced in a study of T-cell reconstitution after alpha-beta-depleted transplantation in children. Unique molecular identifiers tagged the TCRbeta library. TCRdb processed the PCR reads anew with MiXCR; each CDR3 protein has one entry. The data contain about 580,000 distinct CDR3 sequences, 23% of them singletons. Specimen: PBMCs, mostly from graft donor cells, collected 360 days after TCRalphabeta/CD19-depleted stem cell transplant. All receptors come from a boy younger than two who had a stem cell transplant for acute myeloid leukemia, so the T cells may come from the graft donor.

The chain recombines TRBV6-4 with TRBJ2-1, with 8 bases matching TRBD1. V gave up 4 bases and J gave up 7 bases; unmatched junction bases: 6. The germline V gene has CDR1 MRHNA and CDR2 SNTAGT. This CDR3 has 14 amino acids. The CDR3 reads CASSAQGAWNEQFF. CDR3 coding DNA: TGTGCCAGCAGTGCTCAGGGGGCATGGAATGAGCAGTTCTTC.

The sample holds many counts of this clonotype. This sequence joins TRBV20-1 and TRBJ2-5, with D perhaps TRBD2 (5 bases). CDR1 DFQATT and CDR2 SNEGSKA come from the germline V gene (reference sequence). V was cut by 1 base and J by 2 bases, with 17 bases left in between. This CDR3 contains 16 residues. The DNA of the CDR3 is TGCAGTGCTAGAGCCTCCCAACTAGGGTGGCAAGAGACCCAGTACTTC. It specifies CSARASQLGWQETQYF.

DNA of the CDR3: TGCGCCAGCAGCCAGATGGACAGTGTTGCCTACAATGAGCAGTTCTTC. It is translated as CASSQMDSVAYNEQFF. The rearrangement links TRBV4-3 to TRBJ2-1; possibly TRBD1 for D (6 bases). Trimming removed 3 bases from V and 2 bases from J, with 14 bases in between. The CDR3 length is 16 residues. Germline lookup yields CDR1 LGHNA and CDR2 YSLEER.

This clonotype was found many times. The gene calls are TRBV29-1 and TRBJ2-1, with 9 bases matching TRBD2. Germline lookup yields CDR1 SQVTM and CDR2 ANQGSEA. Unmatched junction bases numbered 17, after V lost 7 bases and J lost 7 bases. The CDR3 runs 16 residues. CDR3 amino acids: CSGGAQRGVVRNEQFF. CDR3 bases: TGCAGCGGTGGGGCCCAGCGGGGGGTAGTAAGGAATGAGCAGTTCTTC.

The table lists this clonotype with many counts. The V gene is TRBV6-2 or TRBV6-3, the J gene TRBJ1-5; 7 positions agree with TRBD1. Per the germline V gene, CDR1 is MNHEY and CDR2 is SVGEGT. V dropped 8 bases and J dropped 2; count of bases not matched to a gene: 6. The CDR3 loop spans 14 amino acids. CDR3: CASGAGQGNQPQHF. The DNA of the CDR3 is TGTGCCAGCGGGGCAGGACAGGGCAATCAGCCCCAGCATTTT.

This clonotype was detected many times. This chain links TRBV15 with TRBJ2-7; the D is unclear. CDR3 size: 14 residues. The germline gives CDR1 LNHNV, CDR2 YYDKDF (reference sequence). Between the trimmed V and J ends, which lost 1 base and 0 bases, there was a span of 7 bases. CDR3 region: CATSRVVSSYEQYF. Written as DNA, the CDR3 is TGTGCCACCAGCAGAGTGGTCAGCTCCTACGAGCAGTACTTC.

Ten or more counts support this clonotype. The chain employs TRBV20-1 and TRBJ2-5, with D tentatively TRBD1 (5 bases). The germline V gene encodes CDR1 DFQATT and CDR2 SNEGSKA (reference sequence). Trimming removed 4 bases at V and 5 bases at J, with 11 bases between. The CDR3 loop spans 12 amino acids. The CDR3 spells CSAIPGLETQYF. The CDR3 coding sequence is TGCAGTGCTATTCCAGGGTTGGAGACCCAGTACTTC.

CDR3 sequence (DNA): TGCGCCAGCGCCCTAGCGGGGGGCGCCTACGAGCAGTACGTC. Translated: CASALAGGAYEQYV. V usage is TRBV10-2 and J usage is TRBJ2-7, with TRBD2 matching over 11 bases. The CDR3 consists of 14 residues. The junction had 5 bases not matched to a gene; V was cut back by 8 bases and J by 2 bases. Per germline, CDR1 WSHSY and CDR2 SAAADI.

The chain recombines TRBV3-1 with TRBJ2-3, with 7 nucleotides matching TRBD1. Germline V gene data show CDR1 as LGHDT and CDR2 as YNNKEL (reference sequence). Trimming at V came to 7 bases and at J to 6 bases, leaving 10 bases not matched to a gene. The CDR3 has 14 amino acids. CDR3 in amino acids: CASTQDRLKDTQYF. In nucleotides, the CDR3 is TGTGCCAGCACCCAGGACAGGCTTAAGGATACGCAGTATTTT.

This clonotype showed up many times. CDR3 bases: TGTGCCAGCACCCCAAGGACGGGTCCTAGCACAGATACGCAGTATTTT. It codes for CASTPRTGPSTDTQYF. The chain uses TRBV4-2 and TRBJ2-3; D is uncertain. CDR3 length equals 16 residues. With 7 bases removed from V and 0 bases from J, the gap between germline ends came to 17 bases. Germline V CDR1 and CDR2: LGHNA, YNFKEQ.

This clonotype was recorded at least ten times. One end of the junction does not line up with germline, which may come from a read error. The genes are TRBV29-1 and TRBJ2-2; possibly TRBD1 for D (6 bases). Per the germline V gene, CDR1 is SQVTM and CDR2 is ANQGSEA. This CDR3 comprises 15 residues. The CDR3 region has the DNA TGCAGTGTTGCTGCGGACAGTCCGAACACCGGGGAGCTGTTTTTT. Encoded protein: CSVAADSPNTGELFF.

This clonotype was counted ten times or more. The chain links TRBV5-4 to TRBJ2-3, with 14 bases matching TRBD2. CDR1 and CDR2 from the germline V gene are SGHNT and YYREEE (reference sequence). Trimming cost V 10 bases and J 5 bases; bases outside gene matches: 6. The CDR3 is 14 residues long. CDR3 residues: CAFRLAGGKDTQYF. CDR3 bases: TGTGCCTTCCGACTAGCGGGGGGGAAAGATACGCAGTATTTT.

This clonotype was seen repeatedly, ten times or more. CDR3 nucleotides: TGTGCCAGCAGCGTGGGGACTAGCGGGAGATCCTACGAGCAGTACTTC. Translating it yields CASSVGTSGRSYEQYF. The rearrangement joins TRBV9 to TRBJ2-7; 14 bases agree with TRBD2. Trimming removed 2 bases from V and 1 base from J; junction bases left unmatched: 2. CDR3 size: 16 residues. The germline V gene encodes CDR1 SGDLS and CDR2 YYNGEE.

The chain joins TRBV7-2 to TRBJ2-6; D is perhaps TRBD1 (5 bases). The CDR3 is made up of 16 amino acids. V lost 3 bases to trimming and J lost 0 bases, with 9 bases between them. The V gene's germline CDR1 is SGHTA and CDR2 FQGNSA. The CDR3 bases are TGTGCCAGCAGCTTCAGGGCCAGCTCTGGGGCCAACGTCCTGACTTTC. It specifies CASSFRASSGANVLTF.

Only a few counts were recorded for this clonotype. The CDR3, as DNA: TGTGCCAGCAGTTCGCCGGGACTAGCGGGGGGGCCTGGCAATGAGCAGTTCTTC. This encodes CASSSPGLAGGPGNEQFF. The J gene is TRBJ2-1, the V gene TRBV27; 16 bases align to TRBD2. V lost 4 bases and J lost 6; bases outside the gene matches: 9. The CDR3 totals 18 residues. The germline V gene has CDR1 MNHEY and CDR2 SMNVEV (reference sequence).

This chain uses TRBV20-1 with TRBJ1-2, with TRBD1 as a possible D gene (6 bases). Trimming stripped 5 bases from V and 7 bases from J, with 11 bases between. Germline V CDR1 and CDR2: DFQATT, SNEGSKA (reference sequence). This CDR3 is built from 11 residues. In nucleotides, the CDR3 is TGCAGTGCTCCAGGAGGGGGTGGCTACACCTTC. Translating gives CSAPGGGGYTF.

This clonotype was seen only a few times. The V and J genes are TRBV15 and TRBJ2-5; D possibly corresponds to TRBD1 (6 bases). Germline lookup yields CDR1 LNHNV and CDR2 YYDKDF (reference sequence). The CDR3 has 20 residues. Trimming left V 0 bases short and J 1 base short, with 24 bases between. CDR3 bases: TGTGCCACCAGCAGAGATCCCATTTTTACGACAGGCCGGATCCAAGAGACCCAGTACTTC. This codes for CATSRDPIFTTGRIQETQYF. Looking up the rest from reference TRBV15 and TRBJ2-5 gives the full variable domain: DAMVIQNPRYQVTQFGKPVTLSCSQTLNHNVMYWYQQKSSQAPKLLFHYYDKDFNNEADTPDNFQSRRPNTSFCFLDIRSPGLGDTAMYLCATSRDPIFTTGRIQETQYFGPGTRLLVL.

The chain carries TRBV5-1 and TRBJ2-2, with D uncertain. The CDR3 length is 12 residues. Germline lookup yields CDR1 SGHRS and CDR2 YFSETQ. V lost 4 bases, J lost 7 bases, and 8 bases lay in between. The chain's CDR3 is CASSKPGGELFF. The CDR3 DNA sequence: TGCGCCAGCAGCAAGCCAGGCGGGGAGCTGTTTTTT. Based on the CDR3 plus reference TRBV5-1 and TRBJ2-2, the full variable domain is KAGVTQTPRYLIKTRGQQVTLSCSPISGHRSVSWYQQTPGQGLQFLFEYFSETQRNKGNFPGRFSGRQFSNSRSEMNVSTLELGDSALYLCASSKPGGELFFGEGSRLTVL.

This clonotype has at least ten counts. The chain links TRBV20-1 to TRBJ2-1, with 12 positions matching TRBD2. The CDR3 runs to 14 residues. V was clipped by 5 bases and J by 7 bases; unmatched bases: 6. From germline, CDR1 is DFQATT and CDR2 SNEGSKA (reference sequence). CDR3 in DNA: TGCAGTGCTGAAACTAGCGGGGGGCAGAATGAGCAGTTCTTC. Encoded protein: CSAETSGGQNEQFF.

This clonotype came up many times. The chain carries TRBV4-3 and TRBJ2-5, with TRBD2 matching 9 bases. Trimming removed 0 bases from V and 2 bases from J; junction bases left unmatched: 10. The CDR3 covers 18 residues. CDR1 and CDR2 from the germline V gene are LGHNA and YSLEER. CDR3 in amino acids: CASSQETRGGARQETQYF. In DNA form, the CDR3 reads TGCGCCAGCAGCCAAGAGACTCGCGGGGGGGCTCGACAAGAGACCCAGTACTTC.

This clonotype was detected a few times. This chain links TRBV28 with TRBJ1-1; maybe TRBD1 (5 bases). Germline lookup yields CDR1 MDHEN and CDR2 SYDVKM. Trimming cost V 5 bases and J 5 bases, with 15 bases left between them. The CDR3 is 14 residues long. CDR3 loop: CASSISDSTTEAFF. CDR3 DNA sequence: TGTGCCAGCAGTATTTCCGACAGCACAACTGAAGCTTTCTTT.

The CDR3 bases are TGTGCCAGCAGTTACCAGCTATATAGCAATCAGCCCCAGCATTTT. It translates to CASSYQLYSNQPQHF. The rearrangement joins TRBV6-2 or TRBV6-3 to TRBJ1-5; D uncertain. The V gene lost 2 bases and the J gene lost 0 bases, with 8 bases spanning the gap. This CDR3 contains 15 residues. CDR1 and CDR2 from the germline V gene are MNHEY and SVGEGT.

This clonotype was observed at least ten times. This chain connects TRBV4-3 to TRBJ2-1, with 8 nucleotides matching TRBD2. CDR3 length: 16 residues. Losses at the gene ends were 1 base for V and 3 bases for J; bases not matched to a gene: 5. Germline-derived CDR1 and CDR2 are LGHNA and YSLEER. In DNA, the CDR3 is TGCGCCAGCAGCCAAGTCTCGGGGGGGCACTACAATGAGCAGTTCTTC. It is translated as CASSQVSGGHYNEQFF.

The chain employs TRBV20-1 and TRBJ2-7; D is uncertain. The V end lost 3 bases, the J end lost 6 bases, and 15 bases lay between the germline ends. Looked up from germline, CDR1 is DFQATT and CDR2 is SNEGSKA (reference sequence). The length of the CDR3 is 13 residues. CDR3 sequence: CSASGTLEGEQYV. In DNA, the CDR3 is TGCAGTGCTAGTGGAACGCTAGAAGGCGAGCAGTACGTC.

This clonotype was counted many times. The chain links TRBV29-1 to TRBJ1-1; D uncertain. Trimming cost V 7 bases and J 3 bases, with 6 bases left between them. The length of the CDR3 is 10 residues. The V gene's germline CDR1 is SQVTM and CDR2 ANQGSEA. In nucleotides, the CDR3 is TGCAGCGGGAGGGACACTGAAGCTTTCTTT. Translation: CSGRDTEAFF.

The table lists this clonotype with many counts. The chain is built from TRBV20-1 and TRBJ2-3, with TRBD2 matching over 12 bases. The CDR3 is 15 residues long. The ends lost 1 base at V and 7 bases at J; junction bases unmatched: 6. CDR1 and CDR2 (germline): DFQATT, SNEGSKA (reference sequence). CDR3 amino acids: CSARVRTSGDNTQYF. CDR3 coding DNA: TGCAGTGCTAGAGTCCGGACTAGCGGGGATAATACGCAGTATTTT.

This clonotype occurred many times. The chain recombines TRBV20-1 with TRBJ2-3, with a tentative D call TRBD2 (5 bases). Germline V gene data show CDR1 as DFQATT and CDR2 as SNEGSKA (reference sequence). V lost 0 bases and J lost 14, with 12 bases in between. The CDR3 totals 11 residues. Here the CDR3 DNA reads TGCAGTGCTAGAGATAAGGACTCTGGGTATTTT. This gives the protein CSARDKDSGYF.

This clonotype was observed many times. The chain has TRBV5-6 and TRBJ2-1; TRBD2 aligns across 16 bases. Trimming took 5 bases from V and 4 from J; bases not matched to a gene: 6. Germline values: CDR1 SGHDT, CDR2 YYEEEE. The CDR3 spans 17 residues. As DNA, the CDR3 is TGTGCCAGCAGTCACGGGACTAGCGGGGGGGAGTACAATGAGCAGTTCTTC. It specifies CASSHGTSGGEYNEQFF. Complete variable domain (other parts from reference TRBV5-6 and TRBJ2-1): DAGVTQSPTHLIKTRGQQVTLRCSPKSGHDTVSWYQQALGQGPQFIFQYYEEEERQRGNFPDRFSGHQFPNYSSELNVNALLLGDSALYLCASSHGTSGGEYNEQFFGPGTRLTVL.